These 21 T cell receptor beta chains share one sample of origin, sequenced in a study of blood T cells in healthy people across ages. Alongside a J-beta primer mix, a sample-barcoded 5' primer served in a second PCR lasting 7 to 11 cycles. TCRdb redid the calling of the 5' RACE reads with MiXCR, one entry per CDR3 protein. The table records around 780,000 distinct CDR3 sequences, around a quarter of them present only once. The same data also contributed to another study, on T cells of mothers and their children.

The sequenced sample was blood. The receptors were sampled from a boy aged 10-17 years in good health.

V is TRBV27 and J is TRBJ2-7; TRBD2 agrees at 7 bases. The CDR3 loop spans 11 amino acids. Per germline, CDR1 MNHEY and CDR2 SMNVEV (reference sequence). V trimming: 5 bases; J trimming: 8 bases; junction bases outside the gene matches: 3. CDR3 nucleotide sequence: TGTGCCAGCAGTCTAGCGGTCCAGCAGTACTTC. Translated, it gives CASSLAVQQYF.

The V and J genes are TRBV12-3 or TRBV12-4 and TRBJ2-3; 7 positions agree with TRBD2. V lost 3 bases to trimming and J lost 2 bases; unmatched junction nucleotides: 5. CDR3 size: 15 residues. The CDR3 sequence: CASSFEGRDTDTQYF. CDR3 sequence (DNA): TGTGCCAGCAGTTTTGAGGGGAGGGACACAGATACGCAGTATTTT.

The V gene is TRBV6-6, the J gene TRBJ1-2; D is unclear. The CDR3 sequence is 13 residues long. The V and J ends lost 5 bases and 1 base respectively, with 8 bases between them. Germline V gives CDR1 MNHNY, CDR2 SVGAGI (reference sequence). This CDR3 is CASSDVLNYGYTF. The CDR3 nucleotides read TGTGCCAGCAGTGACGTTCTTAACTATGGCTACACCTTC.

This clonotype was found a few times. The rearrangement joins TRBV3-1 to TRBJ2-5; 9 bases map to TRBD1. The J call may be in error: the DNA end matches TRBJ2-1 better. This CDR3 has 16 residues. Per the germline V gene, CDR1 is LGHDT and CDR2 is YNNKEL (reference sequence). CDR3: CASSPAGTGKGNEQFF. The CDR3 DNA sequence: TGTGCCAGCAGCCCGGCCGGGACAGGGAAGGGGAATGAGCAGTTCTTC.

For this clonotype: Germline and junction disagree at one end, which may indicate a read error. The chain links TRBV6-6 to TRBJ1-4; a weak D match, TRBD1 (6 bases). CDR3 length: 15 amino acids. Germline V CDR1 and CDR2: MNHNY, SVGAGI (reference sequence). The DNA of the CDR3 is TGTGTCAGCAGTTATAGAGGGGACATTAATGAAAAACTGTTTTTT. It codes for CVSSYRGDINEKLFF.

This sequence joins TRBV5-1 and TRBJ2-7; TRBD1 aligns across 7 bases. CDR3 length equals 14 residues. CDR1 SGHRS and CDR2 YFSETQ come from the germline V gene. J lost 2 bases, V lost 3 bases, and 5 bases had no gene match. CDR3 DNA sequence: TGCGCCAGCAGCTGGCCGGGACAGACCTACGAGCAGTACTTC. Protein product: CASSWPGQTYEQYF.

This clonotype was observed a handful of times. This chain uses TRBV9 with TRBJ2-2; D gene unclear. This CDR3 has 15 residues. Trimming took off 0 bases at V and 3 bases at J, with 9 bases between the two ends. The V gene's germline CDR1 is SGDLS and CDR2 YYNGEE. The CDR3 region is CASSVGVSYTGELFF. The CDR3 region has the DNA TGTGCCAGCAGCGTAGGGGTCTCGTACACCGGGGAGCTGTTTTTT.

This clonotype was seen only a few times. The chain combines TRBV3-1 with TRBJ1-1; weak D call: TRBD1 (6 bases). Germline values: CDR1 LGHDT, CDR2 YNNKEL (reference sequence). CDR3 size: 13 residues. Trimming left V 4 bases short and J 6 bases short, with 12 bases between. CDR3 amino acids: CASSLWGASEAFF. The CDR3 DNA follows: TGTGCCAGCAGCCTGTGGGGGGCATCTGAAGCTTTCTTT.

The sample holds a few counts of this clonotype. The chain joins TRBV19 to TRBJ2-5, with a tentative D call TRBD1 (6 bases). The J call could be wrong; TRBJ2-7 is a better fit for the DNA end. Germline-derived CDR1 and CDR2 are LNHDA and SQIVND (reference sequence). There are 13 residues in the CDR3. CDR3 DNA sequence: TGTGCCAGTAGTCAGCGGCAGGGGTACGAGCAGTACTTC. This codes for CASSQRQGYEQYF.

The chain has TRBV18 and TRBJ1-2, with 8 bases that match TRBD1. Germline CDR1 and CDR2: KGHSH and LQKENI. This CDR3 comprises 17 residues. Trimming removed 3 bases from V and 4 bases from J; junction bases left unmatched: 13. CDR3 in DNA: TGTGCCAGCTCACCCTTGGGACAGGCCACACCTCTCTATGGCTACACCTTC. This translates into CASSPLGQATPLYGYTF.

The table lists this clonotype with a few counts. The chain combines TRBV12-3 or TRBV12-4 with TRBJ2-3; D remains unclear. V lost 1 base and J lost 3, with 8 bases in between. The CDR3 loop spans 14 amino acids. The CDR3 sequence is CASSLGVPTDTQYF. CDR3 sequence (DNA): TGTGCCAGCAGTTTAGGGGTACCGACAGATACGCAGTATTTT.

DNA of the CDR3: TGTGCCAGCGGCCCCGGGACTAGCAACACCGGGGAGCTGTTTTTT. Its translation: CASGPGTSNTGELFF. The gene calls are TRBV4-2 and TRBJ2-2; 9 nucleotides match TRBD2. Trimming removed 8 bases from V and 2 bases from J; junction bases left unmatched: 6. Per the germline V gene, CDR1 is LGHNA and CDR2 is YNFKEQ. This CDR3 region has 15 residues.

The chain recombines TRBV7-2 with TRBJ2-7; no clear D gene. Germline V CDR1 and CDR2: SGHTA, FQGNSA. This CDR3 is built from 13 residues. The V end was cut by 5 bases, the J end by 4 bases, with 12 bases between. The CDR3 is CASSPSSPYEQYF. The CDR3 DNA reads as TGTGCCAGCAGCCCGAGTTCTCCTTACGAGCAGTACTTC.

V usage is TRBV27 and J usage is TRBJ1-2, with TRBD1 matching 7 bases. The CDR3 runs 15 residues. V was pared by 4 bases and J by 2 bases, with 7 bases of the junction left unmatched. Germline lookup yields CDR1 MNHEY and CDR2 SMNVEV (reference sequence). CDR3 protein: CASSSEPGQNYGYTF. The CDR3 coding sequence is TGTGCCAGCAGTTCCGAGCCGGGACAGAACTATGGCTACACCTTC.

The V gene is TRBV15, the J gene TRBJ2-7, with a weak D call TRBD1 (6 bases). Germline V CDR1 and CDR2: LNHNV, YYDKDF (reference sequence). This CDR3 spans 16 amino acids. The V and J ends lost 0 bases and 4 bases respectively, with 16 bases between them. CDR3 coding DNA: TGTGCCACCAGCAGAGATCGGGGCAGCAGGGGATACGAGCAGTACTTC. It yields the protein CATSRDRGSRGYEQYF.

This clonotype has just a few counts. This rearrangement joins TRBV12-3 or TRBV12-4 to TRBJ2-6, with 8 bases identical to TRBD2. Trimming removed 8 bases from V and 2 bases from J; junction bases left unmatched: 17. The CDR3 contains 19 residues. The CDR3 is CASALVGVAGSAGANVLTF. CDR3 bases: TGTGCCAGCGCCTTGGTGGGGGTAGCGGGGTCCGCTGGGGCCAACGTCCTGACTTTC.

This clonotype was detected only a few times. The gene calls are TRBV7-3 and TRBJ2-3; 11 nucleotides agree with TRBD2. Trimming at V came to 5 bases and at J to 5 bases, leaving 6 bases not matched to a gene. The CDR3 sequence is 15 residues long. Looked up from germline, CDR1 is SGHTA and CDR2 is FQGTGA. The CDR3 DNA sequence: TGTGCCAGCAGCCTTAGCGGGGGGGCCGGAGATACGCAGTATTTT. Translating gives CASSLSGGAGDTQYF. Looking up the rest from reference TRBV7-3 and TRBJ2-3 gives the full variable domain: GAGVSQTPSNKVTEKGKYVELRCDPISGHTALYWYRQSLGQGPEFLIYFQGTGAADDSGLPNDRFFAVRPEGSVSTLKIQRTERGDSAVYLCASSLSGGAGDTQYFGPGTRLTVL.

The chain has TRBV3-1 and TRBJ2-5, with a possible D match to TRBD1 (5 bases). The DNA end is more similar to TRBJ2-1, so the J call may be wrong. This CDR3 region has 16 residues. Germline CDR1 LGHDT, CDR2 YNNKEL (reference sequence). The CDR3 bases are TGTGCCGTCAGGGCGCTTGGGCGGCTCGGAAGGAATGAGCAGTTCTTC. This sequence encodes CAVRALGRLGRNEQFF.

This clonotype was found a few times. The J gene is TRBJ1-3, the V gene TRBV28, with D possibly matching TRBD1 (5 bases). V was shortened by 4 bases and J by 2 bases, with 12 bases between the two germline ends. Germline CDR1 is MDHEN and CDR2 is SYDVKM. The CDR3 spans 15 residues. CDR3 residues: CASSSPGGAGNTIYF. The DNA of the CDR3 is TGTGCCAGCAGTTCACCCGGGGGTGCTGGAAACACCATATATTTT. Full variable domain (rest looked up from reference TRBV28 and TRBJ1-3): DVKVTQSSRYLVKRTGEKVFLECVQDMDHENMFWYRQDPGLGLRLIYFSYDVKMKEKGDIPEGYSVSREKKERFSLILESASTNQTSMYLCASSSPGGAGNTIYFGEGSWLTVV.

The table lists this clonotype with a few counts. V is TRBV20-1 and J is TRBJ2-7; D is possibly TRBD2 (5 bases). V shed 0 bases and J shed 6 bases, with 9 bases lying between them. From germline, CDR1 is DFQATT and CDR2 SNEGSKA (reference sequence). The CDR3 sequence is 12 residues long. The CDR3 here is CSARDEGTEQYF. For the CDR3, the DNA is TGCAGTGCTAGAGATGAGGGCACCGAGCAGTACTTC.

The chain combines TRBV19 with TRBJ1-1; D remains unclear. Trimming took 2 bases from V and 4 from J, leaving 11 bases between them. The CDR3 has 14 residues. The germline CDR1 and CDR2 sequences are LNHDA and SQIVND (reference sequence). CDR3 protein: CASSITRTSTEAFF. In DNA form, the CDR3 reads TGTGCCAGTAGTATAACCCGGACTAGCACTGAAGCTTTCTTT.